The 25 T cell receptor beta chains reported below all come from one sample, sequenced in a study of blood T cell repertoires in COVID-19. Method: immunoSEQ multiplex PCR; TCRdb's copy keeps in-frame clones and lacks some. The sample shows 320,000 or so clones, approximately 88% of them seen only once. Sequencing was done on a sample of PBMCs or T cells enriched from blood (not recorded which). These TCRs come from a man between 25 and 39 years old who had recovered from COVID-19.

The CDR3 reads CASSDRGGNEQYF. The CDR3 DNA reads as TGTGCCAGCAGTGACAGGGGTGGGAACGAGCAGTACTTC. The chain employs TRBV2 and TRBJ2-7; TRBD1 is a possible D gene (6 bases). Germline V gene lookup returns CDR1 SNHLY and CDR2 FYNNEI. This CDR3 region has 13 residues. V dropped 3 bases and J dropped 5 bases, with 11 bases sitting between them.

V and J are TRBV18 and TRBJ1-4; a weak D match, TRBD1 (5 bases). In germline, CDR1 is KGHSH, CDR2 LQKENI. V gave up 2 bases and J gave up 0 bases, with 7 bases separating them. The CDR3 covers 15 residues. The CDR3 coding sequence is TGTGCCAGCTCACCAGGGGGGTCAACTAATGAAAAACTGTTTTTT. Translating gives CASSPGGSTNEKLFF.

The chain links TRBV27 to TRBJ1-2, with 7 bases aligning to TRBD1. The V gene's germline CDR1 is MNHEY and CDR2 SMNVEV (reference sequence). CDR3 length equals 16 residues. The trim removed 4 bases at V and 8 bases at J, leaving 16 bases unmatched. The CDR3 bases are TGTGCCAGCAGTTCAATCACACCCTACAGGGGTTTGGGCTACACCTTC. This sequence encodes CASSSITPYRGLGYTF.

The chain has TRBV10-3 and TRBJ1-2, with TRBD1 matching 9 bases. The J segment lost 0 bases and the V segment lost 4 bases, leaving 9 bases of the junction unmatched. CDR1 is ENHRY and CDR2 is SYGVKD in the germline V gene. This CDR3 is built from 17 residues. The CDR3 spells CAISAPGQGEPNYGYTF. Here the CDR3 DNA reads TGTGCCATCAGTGCACCGGGACAGGGTGAGCCTAACTATGGCTACACCTTC.

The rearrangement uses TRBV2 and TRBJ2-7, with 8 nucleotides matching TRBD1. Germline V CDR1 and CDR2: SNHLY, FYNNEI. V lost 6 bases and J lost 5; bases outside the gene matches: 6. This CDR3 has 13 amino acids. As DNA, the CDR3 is TGTGCCAGCAGGAAGGACAGGGTAAACGAGCAGTACTTC. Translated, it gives CASRKDRVNEQYF.

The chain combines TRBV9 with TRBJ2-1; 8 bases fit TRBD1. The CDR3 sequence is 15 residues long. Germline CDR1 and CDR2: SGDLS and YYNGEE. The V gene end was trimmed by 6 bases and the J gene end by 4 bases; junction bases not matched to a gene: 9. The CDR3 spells CASTLKGTGYNEQFF. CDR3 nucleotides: TGTGCCAGCACCTTGAAGGGGACAGGATACAATGAGCAGTTCTTC.

The CDR3 DNA is TGTGCCAGCAGCTCCCGAGGGAGTCCCTCCTCCTACGAGCAGTACTTC. Protein sequence: CASSSRGSPSSYEQYF. The rearrangement uses TRBV7-8 and TRBJ2-7, with D tentatively TRBD2 (5 bases). Germline CDR1 reads SGHVS; CDR2 reads FQNEAQ. Trimming cost V 4 bases and J 0 bases, with 16 bases left between them. The CDR3 length is 16 residues.

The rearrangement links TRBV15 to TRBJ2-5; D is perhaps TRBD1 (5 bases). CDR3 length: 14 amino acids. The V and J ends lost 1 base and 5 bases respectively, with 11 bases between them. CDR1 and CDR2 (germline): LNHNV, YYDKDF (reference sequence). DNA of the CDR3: TGTGCCACCAGCAGAGGACAGTTAGTGGAGACCCAGTACTTC. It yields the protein CATSRGQLVETQYF.

This CDR3 reads CASSLAGDSPLHF. DNA of the CDR3: TGTGCCAGCAGCTTGGCGGGAGATTCACCCCTCCACTTT. The chain employs TRBV5-5 and TRBJ1-6, with D hard to call. The CDR3 sequence is 13 residues long. V gave up 0 bases and J gave up 8 bases, with 6 bases separating them. The germline V gene encodes CDR1 SGHKS and CDR2 YYEKEE (reference sequence).

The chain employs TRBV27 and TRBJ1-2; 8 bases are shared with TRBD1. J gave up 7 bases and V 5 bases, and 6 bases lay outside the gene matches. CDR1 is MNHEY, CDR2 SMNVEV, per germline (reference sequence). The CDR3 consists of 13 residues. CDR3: CASSDRGYSGYTF. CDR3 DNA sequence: TGTGCCAGCAGTGACAGGGGATATTCTGGCTACACCTTC.

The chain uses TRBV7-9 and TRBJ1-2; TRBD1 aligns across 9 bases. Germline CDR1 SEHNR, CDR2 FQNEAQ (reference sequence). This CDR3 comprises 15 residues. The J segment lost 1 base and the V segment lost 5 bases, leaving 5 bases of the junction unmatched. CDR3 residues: CASSPGQGHNYGYTF. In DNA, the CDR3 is TGTGCCAGCAGCCCCGGACAGGGGCATAACTATGGCTACACCTTC. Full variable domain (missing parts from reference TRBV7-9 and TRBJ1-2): DTGVSQNPRHKITKRGQNVTFRCDPISEHNRLYWYRQTLGQGPEFLTYFQNEAQLEKSRLLSDRFSAERPKGSFSTLEIQRTEQGDSAMYLCASSPGQGHNYGYTFGSGTRLTVV.

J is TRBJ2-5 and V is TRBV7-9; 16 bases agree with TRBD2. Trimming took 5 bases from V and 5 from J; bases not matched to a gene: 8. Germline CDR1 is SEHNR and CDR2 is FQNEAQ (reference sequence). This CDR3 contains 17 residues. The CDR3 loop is CASSLGTSGGAGETQYF. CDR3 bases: TGTGCCAGCAGCCTCGGGACTAGCGGGGGGGCCGGGGAGACCCAGTACTTC. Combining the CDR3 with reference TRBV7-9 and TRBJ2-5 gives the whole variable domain DTGVSQNPRHKITKRGQNVTFRCDPISEHNRLYWYRQTLGQGPEFLTYFQNEAQLEKSRLLSDRFSAERPKGSFSTLEIQRTEQGDSAMYLCASSLGTSGGAGETQYFGPGTRLLVL.

The CDR3, as DNA: TGTGCCAGCAGTACCCAGGGGTCGGGAAACACCATATATTTT. This gives the protein CASSTQGSGNTIYF. This rearrangement joins TRBV25-1 to TRBJ1-3; D may be TRBD1 (6 bases). V was pared by 5 bases and J by 4 bases, with 12 bases between. Germline CDR1 MGHDK, CDR2 SYGVNS. This CDR3 comprises 14 residues.

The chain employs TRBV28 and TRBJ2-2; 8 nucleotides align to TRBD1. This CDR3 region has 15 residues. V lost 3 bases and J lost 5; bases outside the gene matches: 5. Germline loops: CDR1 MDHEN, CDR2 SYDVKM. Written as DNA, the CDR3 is TGTGCCAGCAGTTTCGGACAGGGTGAAACCGGGGAGCTGTTTTTT. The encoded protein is CASSFGQGETGELFF.

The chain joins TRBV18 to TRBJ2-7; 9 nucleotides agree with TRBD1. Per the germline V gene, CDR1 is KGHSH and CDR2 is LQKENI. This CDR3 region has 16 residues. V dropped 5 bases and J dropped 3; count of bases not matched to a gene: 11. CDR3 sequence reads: CASSTEQGALGYEQYF. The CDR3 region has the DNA TGTGCCAGCTCAACGGAACAGGGGGCCCTCGGCTACGAGCAGTACTTC.

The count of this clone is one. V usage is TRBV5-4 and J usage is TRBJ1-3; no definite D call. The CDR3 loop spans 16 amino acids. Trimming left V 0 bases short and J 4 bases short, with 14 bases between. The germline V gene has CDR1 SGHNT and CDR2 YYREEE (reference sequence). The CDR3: CASSLVASETGNTIYF. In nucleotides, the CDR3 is TGTGCCAGCAGCTTGGTTGCCAGCGAAACGGGAAACACCATATATTTT.

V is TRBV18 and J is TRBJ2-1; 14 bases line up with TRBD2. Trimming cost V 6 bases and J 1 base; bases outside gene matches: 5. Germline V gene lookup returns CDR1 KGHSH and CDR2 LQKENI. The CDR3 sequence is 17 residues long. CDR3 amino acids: CASSPGLAGGSYNEQFF. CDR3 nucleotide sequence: TGTGCCAGCTCGCCTGGACTAGCGGGGGGTTCCTACAATGAGCAGTTCTTC.

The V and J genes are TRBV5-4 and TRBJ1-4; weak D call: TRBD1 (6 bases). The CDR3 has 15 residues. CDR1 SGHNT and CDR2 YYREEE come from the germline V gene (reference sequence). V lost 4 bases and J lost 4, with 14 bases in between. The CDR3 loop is CASSIQGFGNEKLFF. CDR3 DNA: TGTGCCAGCAGCATACAGGGTTTTGGTAATGAAAAACTGTTTTTT.

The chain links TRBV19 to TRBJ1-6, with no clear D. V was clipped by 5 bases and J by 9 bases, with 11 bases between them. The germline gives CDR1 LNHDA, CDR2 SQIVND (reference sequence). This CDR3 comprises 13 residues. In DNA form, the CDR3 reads TGTGCCAGTAGTGCTCAAACCGGTTCACCCCTCCACTTT. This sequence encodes CASSAQTGSPLHF.

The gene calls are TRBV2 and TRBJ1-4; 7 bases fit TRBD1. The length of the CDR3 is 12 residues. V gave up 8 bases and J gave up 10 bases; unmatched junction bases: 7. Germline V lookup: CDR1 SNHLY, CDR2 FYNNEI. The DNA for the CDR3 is TGTGCCAGCTCTGAGGGGGCTGGAAAACTGTTTTTT. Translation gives CASSEGAGKLFF.

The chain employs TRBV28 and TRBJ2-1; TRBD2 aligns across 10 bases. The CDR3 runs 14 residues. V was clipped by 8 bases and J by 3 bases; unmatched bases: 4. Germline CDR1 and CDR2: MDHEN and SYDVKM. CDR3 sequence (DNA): TGTGCCAGCCTTCCTAGCGGGGGCTACAATGAGCAGTTCTTC. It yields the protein CASLPSGGYNEQFF.

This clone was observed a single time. CDR3 sequence: CASSPNRGSSYEQYF. CDR3 bases: TGTGCCAGCTCACCAAATAGGGGAAGCTCCTACGAGCAGTACTTC. The chain joins TRBV18 to TRBJ2-7; D is possibly TRBD1 (5 bases). CDR3 length: 15 residues. Germline CDR1 KGHSH, CDR2 LQKENI. V lost 2 bases to trimming and J lost 0 bases, with 11 bases between them.

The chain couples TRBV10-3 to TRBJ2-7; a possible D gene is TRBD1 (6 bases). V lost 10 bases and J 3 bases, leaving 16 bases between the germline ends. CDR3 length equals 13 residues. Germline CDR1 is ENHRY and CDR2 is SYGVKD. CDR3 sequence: CATHQGPNYEQYF. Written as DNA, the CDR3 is TGTGCCACCCATCAGGGGCCTAACTACGAGCAGTACTTC.

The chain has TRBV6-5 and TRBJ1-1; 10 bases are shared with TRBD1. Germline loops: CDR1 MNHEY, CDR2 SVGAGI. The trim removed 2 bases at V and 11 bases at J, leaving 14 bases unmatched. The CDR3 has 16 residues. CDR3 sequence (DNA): TGTGCCAGCAGTTACCCACCGACAGGGGGCGCGTTGGGCGCTTTCTTT. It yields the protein CASSYPPTGGALGAFF.

The CDR3 DNA reads as TGTGCCAGCAGTGTCGGGGGGGGGCTTCAAGAGACCCAGTACTTC. As protein: CASSVGGGLQETQYF. This chain links TRBV2 with TRBJ2-5, with TRBD2 matching over 8 bases. Germline V gene lookup returns CDR1 SNHLY and CDR2 FYNNEI. V lost 4 bases, J lost 2 bases, and 6 bases stayed unmatched. The CDR3 loop spans 15 amino acids.